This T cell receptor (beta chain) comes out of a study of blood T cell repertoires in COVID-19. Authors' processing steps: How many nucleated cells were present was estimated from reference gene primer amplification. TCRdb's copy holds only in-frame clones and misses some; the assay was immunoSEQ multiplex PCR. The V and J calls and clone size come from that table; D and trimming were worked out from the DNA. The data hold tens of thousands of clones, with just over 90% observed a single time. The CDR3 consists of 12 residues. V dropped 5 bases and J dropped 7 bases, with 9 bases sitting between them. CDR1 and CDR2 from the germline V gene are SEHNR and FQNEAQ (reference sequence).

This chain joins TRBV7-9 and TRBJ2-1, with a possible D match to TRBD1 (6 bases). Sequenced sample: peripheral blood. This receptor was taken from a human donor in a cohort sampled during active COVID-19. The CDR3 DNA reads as TGTGCCAGCAGCCCCGGACAGAATGAGCAGTTCTTC. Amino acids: CASSPGQNEQFF.